Listed below are T cell receptor beta chains from one sample, sequenced in a study of blood T cell repertoires in COVID-19. Produced via immunoSEQ multiplex PCR; TCRdb's table is partial and in-frame only. The table has about 170,000 clones, around 81% seen once. Sequencing was performed on peripheral blood. All receptors derive from a human donor with acute or convalescent COVID-19. The donor label of this sample is uncertain. Each CDR3 is given without its conserved first and last residue. Clone size is given for some rows only: seen once, a few or many times, or a class if the clone is expanded.

.,TRBJ2-1,TRBV30,AWSVGGTSYNEQF
once,TRBJ2-1,TRBV5-1,ASSILAGPENEQF
.,TRBJ1-1,TRBV28,ASSLISTGGTEAF
.,TRBJ2-2,TRBV9,ASSFRGGNTGELF
.,TRBJ2-5,TRBV5-1,ASSLVPGGAQETQY
.,TRBJ2-1,TRBV7-8,ASSLVPGLGNNEQF
.,TRBJ1-2,TRBV5-4,ASSLVGGPYGYT
.,TRBJ2-1,TRBV28,ASSSQRGNPF
once,TRBJ2-7,TRBV30,AWSVVGGSYEQY
.,TRBJ2-3,TRBV7-9,ASSLALMDSPQY
.,TRBJ2-7,TRBV7-3,ASSFKRGTKYEQY
.,TRBJ2-5,TRBV5-1,ASSSGGAGQETQY
.,TRBJ1-6,TRBV11-2,ASSLDSSPLH
.,TRBJ2-3,TRBV12-3/TRBV12-4,ASGDRGDTQY
.,TRBJ2-3,TRBV19,ASSRQRMSTDTQY
.,TRBJ2-3,TRBV6-4,ASSVAGGTDTQY
.,TRBJ2-7,TRBV5-6,ASSLLAGGLPEQY
few,TRBJ2-7,TRBV29-1,SVASPGLSYEQY
.,TRBJ1-2,TRBV6-8,ASAPCTRDNPADGYT
.,TRBJ1-2,TRBV30,ASLGGPYGYT
.,TRBJ1-1,TRBV6-6,ASSPRVDRRSNTEAF
.,TRBJ2-5,TRBV19,ASSSGPKETQY
.,TRBJ2-1,TRBV11-2,ASSSMGLVNEQF
few,TRBJ2-7,TRBV19,ASSRDRELEQY
.,TRBJ2-3,TRBV6-6,ASSPLTSGQRTDTQY
.,TRBJ2-5,TRBV18,ASSPRTGLYQETQY
.,TRBJ1-6,TRBV6-6,ASRQGPIKNSPLH